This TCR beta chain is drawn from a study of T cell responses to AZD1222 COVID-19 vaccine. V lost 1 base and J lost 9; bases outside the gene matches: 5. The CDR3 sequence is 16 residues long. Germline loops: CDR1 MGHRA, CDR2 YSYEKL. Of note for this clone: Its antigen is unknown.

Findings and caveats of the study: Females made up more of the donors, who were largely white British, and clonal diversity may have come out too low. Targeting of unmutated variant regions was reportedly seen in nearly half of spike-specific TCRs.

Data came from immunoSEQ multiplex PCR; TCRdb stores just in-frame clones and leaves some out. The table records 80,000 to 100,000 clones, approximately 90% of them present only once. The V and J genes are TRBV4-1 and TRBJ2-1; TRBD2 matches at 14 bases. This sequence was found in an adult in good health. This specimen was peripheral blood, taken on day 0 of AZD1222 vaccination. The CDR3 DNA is TGCGCCAGCAGCCAAGCGACTAGCGGGGGGGCCGCTGAGCAGTTCTTC. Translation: CASSQATSGGAAEQFF.